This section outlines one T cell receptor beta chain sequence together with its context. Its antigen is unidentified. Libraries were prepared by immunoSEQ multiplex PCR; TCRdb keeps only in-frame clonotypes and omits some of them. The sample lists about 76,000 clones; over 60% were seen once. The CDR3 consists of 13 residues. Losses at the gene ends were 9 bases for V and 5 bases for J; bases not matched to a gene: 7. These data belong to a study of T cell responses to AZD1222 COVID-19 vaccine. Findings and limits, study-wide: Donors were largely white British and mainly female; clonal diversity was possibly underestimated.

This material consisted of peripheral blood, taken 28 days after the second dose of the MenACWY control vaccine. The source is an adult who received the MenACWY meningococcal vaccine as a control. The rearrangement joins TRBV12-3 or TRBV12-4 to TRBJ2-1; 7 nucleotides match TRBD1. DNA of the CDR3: TGTGCCAGTGACAGGGATAGTAACAATGAGCAGTTCTTC. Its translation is CASDRDSNNEQFF.